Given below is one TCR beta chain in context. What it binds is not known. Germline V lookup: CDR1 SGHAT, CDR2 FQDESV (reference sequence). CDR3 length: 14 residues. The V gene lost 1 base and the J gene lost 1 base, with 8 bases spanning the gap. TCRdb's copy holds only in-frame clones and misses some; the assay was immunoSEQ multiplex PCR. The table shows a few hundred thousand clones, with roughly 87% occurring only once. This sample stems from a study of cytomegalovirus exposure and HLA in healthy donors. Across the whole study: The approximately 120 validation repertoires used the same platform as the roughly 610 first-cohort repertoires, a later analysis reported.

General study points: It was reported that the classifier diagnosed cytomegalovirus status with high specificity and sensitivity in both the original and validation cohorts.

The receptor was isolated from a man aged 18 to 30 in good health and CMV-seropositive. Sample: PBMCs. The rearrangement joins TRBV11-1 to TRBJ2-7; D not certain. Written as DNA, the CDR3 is TGTGCCAGCAGCTTAGATAGGTTGTCCTACGAGCAGTACTTC. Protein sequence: CASSLDRLSYEQYF.